A few counts support the clone carrying this T cell receptor (beta chain). Study processing details: Reference gene primer amplification gave estimated nucleated cell counts. Clones were read by immunoSEQ multiplex PCR, and TCRdb kept only the in-frame ones, dropping some. V, J and clone size derive from that table, while D and trimming were established from the DNA sequence. The top ten hold over 2.5% of the sample, which has a few hundred thousand clones, around 81% seen once. This sample was included in a study of blood T cell repertoires in COVID-19. Study details: Collection of acute and convalescent COVID-19 samples took place in the United States, Italy and Spain.

The TCR comes from a woman in her 30s who had recovered from COVID-19. The sequencing sample was made of peripheral blood.

CDR3 coding DNA: TGCGCCAGCAGCTTGGAACCAGGGGGATCTTCACCCCTCCACTTT. Its translation is CASSLEPGGSSPLHF. This chain uses TRBV5-1 with TRBJ1-6; 7 bases align to TRBD1. With V trimmed by 0 bases and J by 9 bases, 6 bases remained unmatched. This CDR3 contains 15 residues. CDR1 is SGHRS and CDR2 is YFSETQ in the germline V gene.